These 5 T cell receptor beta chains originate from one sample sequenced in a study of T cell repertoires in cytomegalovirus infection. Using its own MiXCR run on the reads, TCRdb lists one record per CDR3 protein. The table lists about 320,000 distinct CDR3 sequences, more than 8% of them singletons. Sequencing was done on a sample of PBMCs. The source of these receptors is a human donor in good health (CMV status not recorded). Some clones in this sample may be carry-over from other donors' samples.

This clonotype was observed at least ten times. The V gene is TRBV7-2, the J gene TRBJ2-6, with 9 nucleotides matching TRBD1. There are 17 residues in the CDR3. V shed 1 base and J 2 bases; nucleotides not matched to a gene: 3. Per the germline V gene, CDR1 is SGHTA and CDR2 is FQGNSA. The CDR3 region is CASSLGQGEPGANVLTF. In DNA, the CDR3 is TGTGCCAGCAGCTTAGGACAGGGGGAACCTGGGGCCAACGTCCTGACTTTC.

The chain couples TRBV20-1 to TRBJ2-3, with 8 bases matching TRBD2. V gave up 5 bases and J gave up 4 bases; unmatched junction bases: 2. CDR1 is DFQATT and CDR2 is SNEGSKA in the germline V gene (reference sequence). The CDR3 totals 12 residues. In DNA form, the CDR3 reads TGCAGTGCTGAGGGACTAGCAGATACGCAGTATTTT. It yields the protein CSAEGLADTQYF.

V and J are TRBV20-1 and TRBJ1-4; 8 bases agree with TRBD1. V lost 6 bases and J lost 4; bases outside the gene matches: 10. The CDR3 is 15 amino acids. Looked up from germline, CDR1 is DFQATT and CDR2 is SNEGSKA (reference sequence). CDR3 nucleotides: TGCAGTGCAGCTAGAGGGACAGGCCGTAATGAAAAACTGTTTTTT. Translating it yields CSAARGTGRNEKLFF.

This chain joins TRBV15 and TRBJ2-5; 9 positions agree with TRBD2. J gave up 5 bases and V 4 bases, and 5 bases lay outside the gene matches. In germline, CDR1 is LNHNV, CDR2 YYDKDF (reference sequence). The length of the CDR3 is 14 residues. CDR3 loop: CATSISGSGETQYF. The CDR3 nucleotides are TGTGCCACCAGCATTAGCGGGAGTGGGGAGACCCAGTACTTC. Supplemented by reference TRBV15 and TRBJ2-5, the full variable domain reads DAMVIQNPRYQVTQFGKPVTLSCSQTLNHNVMYWYQQKSSQAPKLLFHYYDKDFNNEADTPDNFQSRRPNTSFCFLDIRSPGLGDTAMYLCATSISGSGETQYFGPGTRLLVL.

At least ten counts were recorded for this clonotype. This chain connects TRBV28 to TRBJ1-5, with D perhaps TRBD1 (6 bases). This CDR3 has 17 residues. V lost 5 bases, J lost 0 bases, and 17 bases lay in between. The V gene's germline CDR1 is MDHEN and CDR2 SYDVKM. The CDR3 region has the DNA TGTGCCAGCAGTACCCGCCTCGGGACATATAGCAATCAGCCCCAGCATTTT. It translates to CASSTRLGTYSNQPQHF.